The rows below give T cell receptor beta chains drawn from one sample of a study of T cell responses to AZD1222 COVID-19 vaccine. Data came from immunoSEQ multiplex PCR; TCRdb stores just in-frame clones and leaves some out. Among about 81,000 clones, less than 95% were seen once, and the ten largest hold 6.5% to 9.5%. The sequences come from peripheral blood, collected 28 days after the second AZD1222 dose. The receptors were sampled from an adult who received the AZD1222 COVID-19 vaccine. CDR3s include the opening cysteine and the closing phenylalanine or tryptophan. D genes are given only for firm matches. The size entry is marked missing in some rows and otherwise reads once, few, many or a size class.

V gene	D gene	J gene	clone size	CDR3 DNA	CDR3 protein
TRBV3-1/TRBV3-2	-	TRBJ2-5	once	TGTGCCAGCAGCCAAGATCTTCGGCGCGGTACGTTGGGGACCCAGTACTTC	CASSQDLRRGTLGTQYF
TRBV5-1	TRBD1	TRBJ2-2	-	TGCGCCAGCAGCTTGGCGGGACAGGGTGAGGAGCTGTTTTTT	CASSLAGQGEELFF
TRBV19	-	TRBJ2-1	-	TGTGCCACCCGCGCAGGAGACTTAGCGAATGAGCAGTTCTTC	CATRAGDLANEQFF
TRBV7-3	-	TRBJ2-2	-	TGTGCCAGCAGCCCAGGGGTTGGGAACACCGGGGAGCTGTTTTTT	CASSPGVGNTGELFF
TRBV19	TRBD1	TRBJ1-1	-	TGTGCCAGTAGCAGGGACAGGGACGCTGAAGCTTTCTTT	CASSRDRDAEAFF
TRBV5-1	-	TRBJ1-1	-	TGCGCCAGCAGCGAAACAGGAGACTACACTGAAGCTTTCTTT	CASSETGDYTEAFF
TRBV28	-	TRBJ2-3	-	TGTGCCAGCAGTCCCCCTAAGAGCACAGATACGCAGTATTTT	CASSPPKSTDTQYF
TRBV10-2	TRBD1	TRBJ2-7	once	TGCGCCAGCCTCGGGACAGCCGCCGGCTACGAGCAGTACTTC	CASLGTAAGYEQYF
TRBV10-2	-	TRBJ2-5	-	TGCGCCAGCAGTGAGTTAGGCCAAGAGACCCAGTACTTC	CASSELGQETQYF
TRBV5-1	-	TRBJ1-1	-	TGCGCCAGCAGCTTGGACAGGGTCAAGGGCACTGAAGCTTTCTTT	CASSLDRVKGTEAFF
TRBV19	-	TRBJ1-1	-	TGTGCCAGTAGTCTCCTTACGAACACTGAAGCTTTCTTT	CASSLLTNTEAFF
TRBV6-2/TRBV6-3	TRBD1	TRBJ1-1	-	TGTGCCAGCAGCCGCCGGGACAGGGTTCCCCTGGACACTGAAGCTTTCTTT	CASSRRDRVPLDTEAFF
TRBV7-3	TRBD2	TRBJ2-1	-	TGTGCCAGCAGCTTAAATCCCCCTAGCGGGAATGGTGAGCAGTTCTTC	CASSLNPPSGNGEQFF
TRBV29-1	-	TRBJ2-7	-	TGCAGCGTTGAACTAGCAGCGAAATCCTACGAGCAGTACTTC	CSVELAAKSYEQYF
TRBV24-1	TRBD2	TRBJ2-5	-	TGTGCCACCAGTTTGCGGGAGGAGACCCAGTACTTC	CATSLREETQYF
TRBV6-6	TRBD1	TRBJ1-6	-	TGTGCCCATGGGGGGACAGAAAGCTCCTATAATTCACCCCTCCACTTT	CAHGGTESSYNSPLHF
TRBV3-1/TRBV3-2	TRBD2	TRBJ2-1	-	TGTGCCAGCAGCCAAGTTCGAGCGGGAGGGCTCAATGAGCAGTTCTTC	CASSQVRAGGLNEQFF
TRBV28	TRBD2	TRBJ2-7	-	TGTGCCAGCAGTTTTAGCGGGAGCTCCTACGAGCAGTACTTC	CASSFSGSSYEQYF
TRBV3-1/TRBV3-2	TRBD2	TRBJ2-7	-	TGTGCCAGCAGCCAAGTGGCCCTAGCGGGGGGCTACGAGCAGTACTTC	CASSQVALAGGYEQYF
TRBV13	TRBD2	TRBJ2-3	-	TGTGCCAGCAGCTTAGTGTCCAGCGGGAGGGCCGCGGCTAGCACAGATACGCAGTATTTT	CASSLVSSGRAAASTDTQYF
TRBV7-9	-	TRBJ1-4	-	TGTGCCAGCAGCTTTTCCGGGACCGTCATCGAAAAACTGTTTTTT	CASSFSGTVIEKLFF
TRBV3-1/TRBV3-2	TRBD2	TRBJ2-5	-	TGTGCCAGCAGCCAAGACCTAGCGGGAGTAAAGACCCAGTACTTC	CASSQDLAGVKTQYF
TRBV28	-	TRBJ2-7	-	TGTGCCAGCAGTTCACCCCCGGGGCAGGCCTCCTACGAGCAGTACTTC	CASSSPPGQASYEQYF
TRBV28	-	TRBJ1-4	-	TGTGCCAGCAGCGGGGGGGCAGGAACTAATGAAAAACTGTTTTTT	CASSGGAGTNEKLFF
TRBV9	-	TRBJ1-1	-	TGTGCCAGCAGCCACCCCGGGGGAACAATCTCACCTGAAGCTTTCTTT	CASSHPGGTISPEAFF
TRBV14	TRBD1	TRBJ1-2	-	TGTGCCAGCAGCCCATGGGACAGGTTTTCAGATGGCTACACCTTC	CASSPWDRFSDGYTF
TRBV5-1	TRBD2	TRBJ2-1	-	TGCGCCAGCAGCTTGGGGAATCTAGCGGGAGGTAACAATGAGCAGTTCTTC	CASSLGNLAGGNNEQFF
TRBV20-1	-	TRBJ2-1	-	TGCAGTGCTAGAGACTTCGGAGTGGGGTTCTTC	CSARDFGVGFF
TRBV27	TRBD1	TRBJ2-2	-	TGTGCCAGCAGTTTAGGGACAGGGGGCTCTAACACCGGGGAGCTGTTTTTT	CASSLGTGGSNTGELFF
TRBV9	-	TRBJ2-2	-	TGTGCCAGCAGCGTAGTTGGGACGAACACCGGGGAGCTGTTTTTT	CASSVVGTNTGELFF
TRBV3-1/TRBV3-2	-	TRBJ2-7	-	TGTGCCAGCACTAAAGCCGGCGAGCAGTACTTC	CASTKAGEQYF